The 24 T cell receptor beta chains below all came from one sample that was sequenced in a study of spatial heterogeneity in lung cancer. Study results and caveats: The study found that expanded intratumoral alpha and beta TCR counts tracked tumor mutation counts.

These receptors lack a known antigen. Time point reported: sample taken at primary tumor resection. TCRdb called the 5' RACE reads again in MiXCR, with one record for every CDR3 protein. This sample has more than 20,000 distinct CDR3 sequences; 5% to 7% occur once, and the top ten carry under 13%. The sample consisted of lung tumor tissue, taken at surgery. These receptors all stem from a male donor with early-stage non-small cell lung cancer.

This clonotype was seen repeatedly, ten times or more. V and J are TRBV12-3 or TRBV12-4 and TRBJ1-5, with D tentatively TRBD1 (6 bases). The CDR3 length is 12 residues. The V and J ends lost 6 bases and 7 bases respectively, with 10 bases between them. CDR3 loop: CASSSGVQPQHF. CDR3 DNA: TGTGCCAGCAGCTCAGGGGTGCAGCCCCAGCATTTT.

This clonotype was picked up a small number of times. This chain links TRBV2 with TRBJ1-5; D might be TRBD1 (6 bases). The CDR3 totals 15 residues. Between the trimmed V and J ends, which lost 1 base and 9 bases, there was a span of 16 bases. Germline V CDR1 and CDR2: SNHLY, FYNNEI. The CDR3 region has the DNA TGTGCCAGCAGTGAAGAGCCAACAGGGTTTCGGCCCCAGCATTTT. It encodes CASSEEPTGFRPQHF.

This clonotype was seen at least ten times. CDR3 amino acids: CASSLIAGDKVEAFF. CDR3 sequence (DNA): TGTGCCAGCAGCTTAATTGCAGGGGACAAGGTTGAAGCTTTCTTT. The V and J genes are TRBV7-3 and TRBJ1-1; D is perhaps TRBD1 (6 bases). This CDR3 comprises 15 residues. CDR1 is SGHTA, CDR2 FQGTGA, per germline. Trimming left V 1 base short and J 7 bases short, with 16 bases between.

Ten or more counts support this clonotype. The chain is built from TRBV3-1 and TRBJ1-1, with 8 bases matching TRBD1. Trimming removed 2 bases from V and 11 bases from J; junction bases left unmatched: 7. CDR1 and CDR2 from the germline V gene are LGHDT and YNNKEL (reference sequence). The CDR3 sequence is 13 residues long. This chain's CDR3 is CASSQNGQGEAFF. The CDR3 nucleotides are TGTGCCAGCAGCCAAAACGGACAGGGCGAGGCTTTCTTT.

At least ten counts were recorded for this clonotype. This chain links TRBV7-2 with TRBJ2-3; no definite D call. V dropped 3 bases and J dropped 2 bases, with 6 bases sitting between them. The CDR3 spans 13 residues. Germline V lookup: CDR1 SGHTA, CDR2 FQGNSA. The CDR3 nucleotides are TGTGCCAGCAGCTTTACTAACACAGATACGCAGTATTTT. Translation gives CASSFTNTDTQYF.

This clonotype was seen more than once but under ten times. This chain links TRBV7-8 with TRBJ1-4; tentatively, D is TRBD1 (6 bases). Germline CDR1 reads SGHVS; CDR2 reads FQNEAQ. This CDR3 has 20 amino acids. Trimming stripped 2 bases from V and 4 bases from J, with 26 bases between. CDR3 in DNA: TGTGCCAGCAGCTTATTCTTGGTCAGGGGATTCGACGGGGGTAATGAAAAACTGTTTTTT. Amino acid sequence: CASSLFLVRGFDGGNEKLFF. Variable domain in full (rest from reference TRBV7-8 and TRBJ1-4): GAGVSQSPRYKVAKRGQDVALRCDPISGHVSLFWYQQALGQGPEFLTYFQNEAQLDKSGLPSDRFFAERPEGSVSTLKIQRTQQEDSAVYLCASSLFLVRGFDGGNEKLFFGSGTQLSVL.

This clonotype has at least ten counts. J is TRBJ1-1 and V is TRBV5-1; D is uncertain. Trimming removed 3 bases from V and 5 bases from J, with 11 bases in between. CDR3 length: 13 residues. Germline CDR1 SGHRS, CDR2 YFSETQ. The CDR3 reads CASSWYRETEAFF. CDR3 in DNA: TGCGCCAGCAGCTGGTACAGAGAGACTGAAGCTTTCTTT.

This clonotype has a handful of counts. The junction does not match germline at one end; this may be a read error. V usage is TRBV5-6 and J usage is TRBJ1-1; possible D gene TRBD1, 5 bases. Germline CDR1 reads SGHDT; CDR2 reads YYEEEE. This CDR3 has 15 amino acids. The CDR3 reads CVSSLAPDKGTEAFF. The CDR3 bases are TGTGTCAGCAGCTTGGCCCCGGACAAAGGGACTGAAGCTTTCTTT.

Many counts were recorded for this clonotype. The chain has TRBV20-1 and TRBJ2-5; D may be TRBD1 or TRBD2 (5 bases each). V lost 7 bases, J lost 6 bases, and 15 bases lay in between. CDR1 and CDR2 from the germline V gene are DFQATT and SNEGSKA (reference sequence). The CDR3 spans 12 residues. The CDR3 sequence: CSVVGAGKTQYF. CDR3 DNA: TGCAGTGTAGTCGGGGCTGGGAAGACCCAGTACTTC.

This clonotype was observed many times. The V and J genes are TRBV5-4 and TRBJ2-7; D perhaps matches TRBD1 (6 bases). Germline-derived CDR1 and CDR2 are SGHNT and YYREEE (reference sequence). Trimming shortened V by 0 bases and J by 0 bases, and 10 bases separated the two germline ends. This CDR3 comprises 15 residues. The CDR3 DNA reads as TGTGCCAGCAGCTTGGAGGGACAAATCTCCTACGAGCAGTACTTC. It yields the protein CASSLEGQISYEQYF. Variable domain in full (rest from reference TRBV5-4 and TRBJ2-7): ETGVTQSPTHLIKTRGQQVTLRCSSQSGHNTVSWYQQALGQGPQFIFQYYREEENGRGNFPPRFSGLQFPNYSSELNVNALELDDSALYLCASSLEGQISYEQYFGPGTRLTVT.

This clonotype was recorded a few times. J is TRBJ1-5 and V is TRBV7-8; tentatively, D is TRBD1 (6 bases). CDR3 length: 14 residues. V shed 5 bases and J shed 5 bases, with 13 bases lying between them. Per germline, CDR1 SGHVS and CDR2 FQNEAQ. CDR3 coding DNA: TGTGCCAGCAGCCCGATGACAGGTGATCAGCCCCAGCATTTT. Amino acid sequence: CASSPMTGDQPQHF. Filled out from reference TRBV7-8 and TRBJ1-5, the complete variable domain reads GAGVSQSPRYKVAKRGQDVALRCDPISGHVSLFWYQQALGQGPEFLTYFQNEAQLDKSGLPSDRFFAERPEGSVSTLKIQRTQQEDSAVYLCASSPMTGDQPQHFGDGTRLSIL.

This clonotype occurred a few times. The chain is built from TRBV7-2 and TRBJ2-3; 8 nucleotides line up with TRBD1. CDR3 length equals 18 residues. J lost 2 bases, V lost 2 bases, and 12 bases had no gene match. Germline V gives CDR1 SGHTA, CDR2 FQGNSA. CDR3 in amino acids: CASSLFPGGAWITDTQYF. The CDR3 nucleotides are TGTGCCAGCAGCTTATTCCCAGGGGGCGCTTGGATCACAGATACGCAGTATTTT.

This sequence joins TRBV6-1 and TRBJ1-1; the D gene is possibly TRBD1 (6 bases). From germline, CDR1 is MNHNS and CDR2 SASEGT. Trimming took off 2 bases at V and 0 bases at J, with 16 bases between the two ends. The CDR3 loop spans 17 amino acids. CDR3 in amino acids: CASSERQEASMNTEAFF. In DNA, the CDR3 is TGTGCCAGCAGTGAACGACAGGAAGCCTCCATGAACACTGAAGCTTTCTTT.

Only one count was recorded for this clonotype. The chain uses TRBV11-3 and TRBJ1-1, with D tentatively TRBD1 (6 bases). The germline gives CDR1 SGHNT, CDR2 YENEEA. CDR3 length equals 12 residues. V lost 4 bases to trimming and J lost 7 bases, with 10 bases between them. Here the CDR3 reads CASSSGQNEAFF. The DNA for the CDR3 is TGTGCCAGCAGCTCCGGACAGAATGAAGCTTTCTTT.

This clonotype was observed many times. The chain links TRBV6-6 to TRBJ1-5, with 7 bases matching TRBD1. Germline assignment: CDR1 MNHNY and CDR2 SVGAGI (reference sequence). The CDR3 has 13 residues. Losses at the gene ends were 6 bases for V and 7 bases for J; bases not matched to a gene: 6. The CDR3 region is CASRTGEGQPQHF. CDR3 DNA sequence: TGTGCCAGCAGAACAGGGGAGGGGCAGCCCCAGCATTTT.

Many counts were recorded for this clonotype. The chain is built from TRBV7-8 and TRBJ2-1; maybe TRBD2 (6 bases). V lost 0 bases to trimming and J lost 12 bases, with 12 bases between them. CDR1 is SGHVS, CDR2 FQNEAQ, per germline. The CDR3 consists of 13 residues. The CDR3 DNA follows: TGTGCCAGCAGCTTAGCCCGTACGGGAGCGCAGTTCTTC. It encodes CASSLARTGAQFF.

The CDR3 loop is CASSLGTGGFGYTF. The CDR3 bases are TGTGCCAGCAGCTTAGGGACAGGGGGCTTTGGCTACACCTTC. V usage is TRBV7-6 and J usage is TRBJ1-2; 11 positions match TRBD1. The germline V gene encodes CDR1 SGHVS and CDR2 FNYEAQ. J was trimmed by 7 bases and V by 1 base; bases with no gene match: 2. The CDR3 runs 14 residues.

The table lists this clonotype with many counts. The chain is built from TRBV15 and TRBJ2-3; D not certain. The V gene's germline CDR1 is LNHNV and CDR2 YYDKDF (reference sequence). This CDR3 is 12 amino acids long. V gave up 6 bases and J gave up 6 bases, with 10 bases separating them. The CDR3, as DNA: TGTGCCACCAGGTCGCCCGGGGATACGCAGTATTTT. Translating it yields CATRSPGDTQYF.

In its sample, this clonotype was seen a few times. The gene calls are TRBV7-9 and TRBJ2-3, with no clear D. V was shortened by 3 bases and J by 0 bases, with 10 bases between the two germline ends. CDR1 is SEHNR, CDR2 FQNEAQ, per germline (reference sequence). There are 15 residues in the CDR3. The CDR3, as DNA: TGTGCCAGCAGCTTCTCGGGTCCTAGCACAGATACGCAGTATTTT. Protein product: CASSFSGPSTDTQYF.

This clonotype was counted many times. The gene calls are TRBV20-1 and TRBJ1-2, with 7 bases lining up with TRBD1. With 3 bases clipped from V and 5 bases from J, the junction kept 6 bases outside the gene matches. The germline V gene has CDR1 DFQATT and CDR2 SNEGSKA (reference sequence). The CDR3 length is 13 residues. CDR3 protein: CSASRDSVYGYTF. In DNA form, the CDR3 reads TGCAGTGCTAGTCGGGACAGCGTGTATGGCTACACCTTC.

The chain carries TRBV20-1 and TRBJ2-3; maybe TRBD2 (6 bases). CDR1 is DFQATT and CDR2 is SNEGSKA in the germline V gene (reference sequence). The CDR3 length is 14 residues. The V end was cut by 3 bases, the J end by 2 bases, with 12 bases between. In nucleotides, the CDR3 is TGCAGTGCTAGGCCCCGGACTAACACAGATACGCAGTATTTT. Protein sequence: CSARPRTNTDTQYF.

In this sample, this clonotype turned up many times. The CDR3 loop reads CASSFRRDYEQYF. The CDR3 nucleotides are TGTGCCAGCAGCTTCCGCAGAGACTACGAGCAGTACTTC. The chain combines TRBV7-8 with TRBJ2-7; no firm D call. With 3 bases removed from V and 3 bases from J, the gap between germline ends came to 9 bases. The CDR3 loop spans 13 amino acids. The germline V gene has CDR1 SGHVS and CDR2 FQNEAQ. Combining the CDR3 with reference TRBV7-8 and TRBJ2-7 gives the whole variable domain GAGVSQSPRYKVAKRGQDVALRCDPISGHVSLFWYQQALGQGPEFLTYFQNEAQLDKSGLPSDRFFAERPEGSVSTLKIQRTQQEDSAVYLCASSFRRDYEQYFGPGTRLTVT.

This clonotype was seen ten or more times. The chain recombines TRBV6-6 with TRBJ2-1; 14 bases agree with TRBD2. With 5 bases clipped from V and 4 bases from J, the junction kept 4 bases outside the gene matches. The CDR3 totals 16 residues. Germline V gene lookup returns CDR1 MNHNY and CDR2 SVGAGI (reference sequence). The CDR3 loop is CASSRGTSGGYNEQFF. The CDR3 region has the DNA TGTGCCAGCAGTAGGGGGACTAGCGGGGGTTACAATGAGCAGTTCTTC.

In this sample, this clonotype turned up many times. The V gene is TRBV7-2, the J gene TRBJ2-1; no definite D call. The germline gives CDR1 SGHTA, CDR2 FQGNSA. Trimming took off 1 base at V and 10 bases at J, with 14 bases between the two ends. This CDR3 spans 14 amino acids. The CDR3 sequence is CASSLERGTFEQFF. The CDR3 nucleotides are TGTGCCAGCAGCTTAGAGAGAGGAACATTCGAGCAGTTCTTC.